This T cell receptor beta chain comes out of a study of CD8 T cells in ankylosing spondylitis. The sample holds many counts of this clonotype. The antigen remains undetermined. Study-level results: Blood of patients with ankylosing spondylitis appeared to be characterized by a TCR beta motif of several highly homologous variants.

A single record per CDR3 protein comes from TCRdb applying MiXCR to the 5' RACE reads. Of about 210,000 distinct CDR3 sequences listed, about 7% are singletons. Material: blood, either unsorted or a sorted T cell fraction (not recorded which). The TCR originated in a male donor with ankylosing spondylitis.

In DNA, the CDR3 is TGCGCCAGCAGCTTGGACCCGGGGAGCTCCTACGAGCAGTACTTC. This encodes CASSLDPGSSYEQYF. V and J are TRBV5-1 and TRBJ2-7; a possible D gene is TRBD2 (5 bases). The V gene lost 0 bases and the J gene lost 0 bases, with 10 bases spanning the gap. The CDR3 runs 15 residues. Germline V gene lookup returns CDR1 SGHRS and CDR2 YFSETQ.